This paragraph covers one T cell receptor (beta chain) sequence. The antigen this receptor binds is unknown. No clone much larger than this one lies a single base away; base qualities are absent. At one collaborating source in Seattle, patients were enrolled during active infection and were followed longitudinally through the course of disease. Whole blood was collected in K2EDTA tubes by collaborating institutions according to the institutions' own protocols. For TCRbeta analysis, collaborators shipped samples as frozen whole blood, isolated PBMCs, or DNA extracted from either of those sample types. The data belong to a study of blood T cell repertoires in COVID-19 (dated by TCRdb to between 2020 and 2021). About the study as a whole: The collaborator samples originated in the United States, Italy and Spain and spanned the acute and convalescent phases of COVID-19. The prospective study material was composed of cDNA or gDNA derived from T cells, B-cell-depleted T cells, or PBMCs. Subjects who had been exposed to COVID-19, were actively infected with it, or had recovered from it provided the deeply sampled blood TCRbeta repertoires that made up the dataset. The repertoires were released in a freely available public database meant as a resource for research on the immune response to SARS-CoV-2. The samples were drawn from the first 160 participants of the ongoing ImmuneRACE study and from some 1,300 subjects provided by 6 global collaborators. Nearly every sample came with metadata listing a de-identified subject ID, COVID-19 status, age in years and sex. Where available, HLA class I and class II types were obtained from metadata supplied by the sample provider rather than from assay-based typing.

Broader findings and caveats from the paper: How much clinical and demographic metadata was included differed by source and by participant, and the metadata was provided uncurated.

The immunoSEQ Assay, a bias-controlled multiplex PCR, was used to amplify TCRbeta CDR3 regions from genomic DNA. The paper's processing steps were these. The number of nucleated cells in each sample was estimated from the amplification of reference gene primers within the assay. Sequence reads were collapsed and filtered to measure the absolute abundance of every unique TCRbeta CDR3 rearrangement. For each sample, productive Simpson clonality was calculated as the square root of Simpson's diversity index across productive rearrangements. TCRdb holds this immuneACCESS table with in-frame rearrangements only. Some clones are missing; in checked studies, unresolved V genes explain under half, and the rest has no known cause. That table gives V, J and clone size, and the DNA gave D and trimming. In this sample the table shows around 75,000 clones, 80% of which occur a single time. The ten largest clones represent 9.5% to 15% of the sample.

This sequence originates from a man aged 50 or older with COVID-19, enrolled during active disease. Material: peripheral blood.

The nucleotides are TGTGCCAGCAGCAAGGCGCACAGGGCCACCGACACCGGGGAGCTGTTTTTT. It encodes CASSKAHRATDTGELFF. The chain is assembled from TRBV21-1 and TRBJ2-2; the D call TRBD1 from the table was never checked on the DNA. TRBV21-1 is tagged as a pseudogene. There are 17 amino acids in the CDR3, from cysteine to phenylalanine inclusive. Of all the DNA, just the CDR3 is kept, 51 bases in frame from base 1.